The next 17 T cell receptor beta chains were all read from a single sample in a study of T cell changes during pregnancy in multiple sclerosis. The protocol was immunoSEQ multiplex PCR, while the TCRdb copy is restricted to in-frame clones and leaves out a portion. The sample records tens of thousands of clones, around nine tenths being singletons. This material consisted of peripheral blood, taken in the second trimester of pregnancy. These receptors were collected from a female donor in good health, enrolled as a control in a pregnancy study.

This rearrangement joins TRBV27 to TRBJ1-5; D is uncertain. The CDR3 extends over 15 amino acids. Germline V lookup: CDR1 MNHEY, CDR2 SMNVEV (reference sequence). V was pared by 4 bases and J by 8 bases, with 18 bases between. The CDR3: CASSSLGKGIEPQHF. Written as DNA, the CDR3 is TGTGCCAGCAGTTCCCTCGGGAAGGGTATTGAGCCCCAGCATTTT.

For the CDR3, the DNA is TGTGCCAGCAGTCACCCGGGGGGGGTGAAGGCCTACGAGCAGTACTTC. Translated: CASSHPGGVKAYEQYF. The J gene is TRBJ2-7, the V gene TRBV2, with TRBD2 identical over 8 bases. Germline V CDR1 and CDR2: SNHLY, FYNNEI. V shed 5 bases, J shed 2 bases, and the junction held 11 bases outside the gene matches. The CDR3 is made up of 16 amino acids.

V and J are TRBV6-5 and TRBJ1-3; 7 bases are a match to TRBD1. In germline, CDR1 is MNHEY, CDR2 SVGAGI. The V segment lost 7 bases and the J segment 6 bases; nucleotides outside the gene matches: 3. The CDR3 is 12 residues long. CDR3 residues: CASIGGENTIYF. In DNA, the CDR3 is TGTGCCAGCATAGGGGGCGAAAACACCATATATTTT.

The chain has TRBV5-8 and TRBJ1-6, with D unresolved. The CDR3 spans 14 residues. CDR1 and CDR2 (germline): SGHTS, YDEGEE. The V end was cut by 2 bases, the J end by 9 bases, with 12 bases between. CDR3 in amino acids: CASSLSPRLSPLHF. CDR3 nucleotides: TGTGCCAGCAGCTTAAGTCCCAGGCTTTCACCCCTCCACTTT.

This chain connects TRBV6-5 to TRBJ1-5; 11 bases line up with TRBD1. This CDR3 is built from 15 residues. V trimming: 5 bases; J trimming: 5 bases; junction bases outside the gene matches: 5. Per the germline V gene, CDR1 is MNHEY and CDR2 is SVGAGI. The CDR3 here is CASSPRTGGYQPQHF. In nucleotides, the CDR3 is TGTGCCAGCAGTCCGCGGACAGGGGGCTATCAGCCCCAGCATTTT.

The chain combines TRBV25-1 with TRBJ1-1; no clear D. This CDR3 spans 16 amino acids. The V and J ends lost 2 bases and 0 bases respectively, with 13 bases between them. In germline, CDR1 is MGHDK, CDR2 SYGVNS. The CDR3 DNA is TGTGCCAGCAGTGAACGACGGAGGAGCATGAACACTGAAGCTTTCTTT. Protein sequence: CASSERRRSMNTEAFF. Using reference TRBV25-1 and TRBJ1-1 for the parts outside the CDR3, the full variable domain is EADIYQTPRYLVIGTGKKITLECSQTMGHDKMYWYQQDPGMELHLIHYSYGVNSTEKGDLSSESTVSRIRTEHFPLTLESARPSHTSQYLCASSERRRSMNTEAFFGQGTRLTVV.

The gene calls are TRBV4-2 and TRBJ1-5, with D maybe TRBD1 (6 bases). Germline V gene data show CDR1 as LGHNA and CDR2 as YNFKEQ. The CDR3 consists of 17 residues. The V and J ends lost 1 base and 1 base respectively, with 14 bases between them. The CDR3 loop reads CASSQVWGGRSNQPQHF. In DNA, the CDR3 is TGTGCCAGCAGCCAAGTATGGGGGGGCCGGAGCAATCAGCCCCAGCATTTT.

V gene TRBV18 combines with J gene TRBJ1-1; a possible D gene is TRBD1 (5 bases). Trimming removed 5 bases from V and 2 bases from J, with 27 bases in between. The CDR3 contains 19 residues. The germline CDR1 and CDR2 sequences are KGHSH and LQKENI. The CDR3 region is CASSGSFGAGSITNTEAFF. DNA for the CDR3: TGTGCCAGCTCAGGGTCCTTTGGGGCAGGGTCAATTACCAACACTGAAGCTTTCTTT.

CDR3 in DNA: TGTGCCATTCTTATAGCGGGGAAGTTTAACAATGAGCAGTTCTTC. Its translation is CAILIAGKFNNEQFF. V usage is TRBV2 and J usage is TRBJ2-1; 8 bases match TRBD2. This CDR3 is 15 amino acids long. V lost 10 bases and J lost 5; bases outside the gene matches: 13. The germline gives CDR1 SNHLY, CDR2 FYNNEI.

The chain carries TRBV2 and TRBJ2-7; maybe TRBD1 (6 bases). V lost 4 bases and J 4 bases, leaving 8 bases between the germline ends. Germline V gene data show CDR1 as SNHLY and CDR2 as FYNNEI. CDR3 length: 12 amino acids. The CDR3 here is CASSGGRYEQYF. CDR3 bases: TGTGCCAGCAGTGGGGGGCGATACGAGCAGTACTTC.

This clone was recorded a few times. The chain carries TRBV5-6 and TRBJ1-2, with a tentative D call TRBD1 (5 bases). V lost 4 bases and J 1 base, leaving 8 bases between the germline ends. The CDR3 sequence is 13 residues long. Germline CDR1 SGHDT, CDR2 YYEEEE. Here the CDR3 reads CASSPDSNYGYTF. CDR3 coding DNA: TGTGCCAGCAGCCCCGACAGTAACTATGGCTACACCTTC.

CDR3 sequence reads: CASIPGLVWNTEAFF. CDR3 nucleotide sequence: TGTGCCAGCATTCCAGGCCTTGTGTGGAACACTGAAGCTTTCTTT. V gene TRBV28 combines with J gene TRBJ1-1; no definite D call. The ends were cut back, 7 bases at V and 1 base at J, with 16 bases in the middle. The germline V gene has CDR1 MDHEN and CDR2 SYDVKM. This CDR3 has 15 residues.

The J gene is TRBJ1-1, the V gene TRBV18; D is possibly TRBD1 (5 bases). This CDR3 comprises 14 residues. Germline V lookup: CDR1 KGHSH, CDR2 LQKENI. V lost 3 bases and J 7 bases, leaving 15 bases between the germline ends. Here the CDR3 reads CASSPLSTANEAFF. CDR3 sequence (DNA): TGTGCCAGCTCACCGCTCTCGACAGCCAATGAAGCTTTCTTT.

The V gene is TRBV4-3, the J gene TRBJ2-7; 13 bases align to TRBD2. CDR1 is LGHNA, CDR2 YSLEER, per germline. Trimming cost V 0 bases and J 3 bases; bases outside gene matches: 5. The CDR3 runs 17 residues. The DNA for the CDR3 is TGCGCCAGCAGCCAAGAGGTACTAGCGGGGGGGATCTACGAGCAGTACTTC. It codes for CASSQEVLAGGIYEQYF.

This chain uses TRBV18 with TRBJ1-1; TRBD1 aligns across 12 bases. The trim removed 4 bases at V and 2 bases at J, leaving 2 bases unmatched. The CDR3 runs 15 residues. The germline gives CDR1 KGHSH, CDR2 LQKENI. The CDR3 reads CASSLGTGGNTEAFF. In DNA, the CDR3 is TGTGCCAGCTCACTTGGGACAGGGGGCAACACTGAAGCTTTCTTT.

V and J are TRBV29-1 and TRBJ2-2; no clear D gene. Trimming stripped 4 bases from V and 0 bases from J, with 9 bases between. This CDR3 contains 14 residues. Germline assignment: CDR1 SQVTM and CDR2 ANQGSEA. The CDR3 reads CSVGAPTNTGELFF. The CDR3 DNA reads TGCAGCGTTGGGGCACCAACGAACACCGGGGAGCTGTTTTTT.

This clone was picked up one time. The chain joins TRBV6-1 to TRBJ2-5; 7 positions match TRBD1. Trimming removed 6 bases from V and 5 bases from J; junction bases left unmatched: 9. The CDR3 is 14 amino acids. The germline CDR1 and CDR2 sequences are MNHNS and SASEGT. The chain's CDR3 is CASSTMTGHETQYF. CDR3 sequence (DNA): TGTGCCAGCAGCACAATGACAGGGCACGAGACCCAGTACTTC.